Listed here are 27 T cell receptor beta chains from one sample, sequenced in a study of CXCR3-negative and CXCR3-positive naive CD8 T cells. The libraries of TRB cDNA were constructed through 5' RACE using UMI labels. From its re-call of the 5' RACE reads, TCRdb lists each CDR3 protein once, without DNA. The sample totals more than 35,000 distinct CDR3 sequences; its top ten clones hold about 14%. What was sequenced was memory CD8+ T cells from blood. Receptors were obtained from a human donor in good health. Some clones in this sample may be carry-over from other donors' samples.

CDR3 protein: CSGGPLGSIGYTF. V and J are TRBV29-1 and TRBJ1-2. This CDR3 is 13 amino acids long. Germline-derived CDR1 and CDR2 are SQVTM and ANQGSEA.

The chain has TRBV12-3 or TRBV12-4 and TRBJ2-3. The CDR3 is 13 amino acids. The CDR3 here is CASSTYWTDTQYF.

V is TRBV6-5 and J is TRBJ1-2. Germline CDR1 MNHEY, CDR2 SVGAGI. CDR3 length: 14 residues. This CDR3 is CASSGLGYGYGYTF.

This chain links TRBV7-8 with TRBJ2-1; TCRdb calls TRBD2, which cannot be checked without DNA. Germline assignment: CDR1 SGHVS and CDR2 FQNEAQ. The CDR3 length is 16 residues. The CDR3 is CASSLGGLDGANEQFF.

The CDR3 loop is CASSYSPDSYEQYF. J is TRBJ2-7 and V is TRBV6-2 or TRBV6-3. Per germline, CDR1 MNHEY and CDR2 SVGEGT. The CDR3 has 14 residues.

This chain uses TRBV7-2 with TRBJ2-7; TCRdb reports TRBD2, a call that lacks DNA to check it against. Germline-derived CDR1 and CDR2 are SGHTA and FQGNSA. This CDR3 spans 16 amino acids. The CDR3 region is CASSPPRASRSYEQYF. Looking up the rest from reference TRBV7-2 and TRBJ2-7 gives the full variable domain: GAGVSQSPSNKVTEKGKDVELRCDPISGHTALYWYRQSLGQGLEFLIYFQGNSAPDKSGLPSDRFSAERTGGSVSTLTIQRTQQEDSAVYLCASSPPRASRSYEQYFGPGTRLTVT.

The chain uses TRBV29-1 and TRBJ2-7; TCRdb gives TRBD2 as the D gene, but with no DNA this cannot be confirmed. In germline, CDR1 is SQVTM, CDR2 ANQGSEA. There are 16 residues in the CDR3. CDR3 loop: CSVEDFVGEREYEQYF.

The chain combines TRBV29-1 with TRBJ2-2; with no DNA, the TCRdb D assignment of TRBD1 cannot be verified. This CDR3 is built from 13 residues. Germline V lookup: CDR1 SQVTM, CDR2 ANQGSEA. The CDR3 reads CSVPSGGTGELFF.

The CDR3 sequence: CASSVRGETQETQYF. The chain has TRBV7-6 and TRBJ2-5; TCRdb lists TRBD1, though no DNA is available to test this call. The CDR3 length is 15 residues. Germline V gives CDR1 SGHVS, CDR2 FNYEAQ. Complete variable domain (other parts from reference TRBV7-6 and TRBJ2-5): GAGVSQSPRYKVTKRGQDVALRCDPISGHVSLYWYRQALGQGPEFLTYFNYEAQQDKSGLPNDRFSAERPEGSISTLTIQRTEQRDSAMYRCASSVRGETQETQYFGPGTRLLVL.

This chain uses TRBV7-9 with TRBJ1-4; the D gene TCRdb calls, TRBD1, cannot be checked with no DNA. The CDR3 is 17 amino acids. The germline V gene has CDR1 SEHNR and CDR2 FQNEAQ (reference sequence). The chain's CDR3 is CASSLGTAITTNEKLFF.

The V gene is TRBV3-1, the J gene TRBJ2-1. Germline V gene data show CDR1 as LGHDT and CDR2 as YNNKEL (reference sequence). This CDR3 is 14 amino acids long. CDR3 protein: CASSPTAAGDEQFF.

The rearrangement links TRBV28 to TRBJ2-7; the TCRdb call, TRBD1, lacks DNA for checking. Germline V lookup: CDR1 MDHEN, CDR2 SYDVKM. The CDR3 extends over 15 amino acids. The CDR3 reads CASSSGQTPTYEQYF.

The J gene is TRBJ2-3, the V gene TRBV5-5; lacking DNA, the TRBD2 call made by TCRdb goes unchecked. The CDR3 runs to 15 residues. Germline V gene sequence: CDR1 SGHKS, CDR2 YYEKEE (reference sequence). The CDR3 is CASSPSGGTPGTQYF.

The V and J genes are TRBV10-3 and TRBJ2-1; absent DNA, TCRdb's TRBD2 call cannot be checked. Germline CDR1 ENHRY, CDR2 SYGVKD. The CDR3 loop spans 15 amino acids. CDR3 amino acids: CAIRGTVSLDNEQFF.

The chain joins TRBV29-1 to TRBJ2-7; TCRdb picks TRBD1, but there is no DNA to check that call. The CDR3 is 15 residues long. CDR1 is SQVTM, CDR2 ANQGSEA, per germline. CDR3: CSVFSLGQGTYEQYF.

This sequence joins TRBV29-1 and TRBJ2-5. CDR3 length: 15 residues. The germline V gene encodes CDR1 SQVTM and CDR2 ANQGSEA. CDR3 sequence: CSVEDFTVFGETQYF.

The chain carries TRBV20-1 and TRBJ1-1. Germline values: CDR1 DFQATT, CDR2 SNEGSKA (reference sequence). The CDR3 runs 14 residues. CDR3 protein: CSAKRGGVETEAFF.

The chain is built from TRBV4-1 and TRBJ1-2. Germline CDR1 MGHRA, CDR2 YSYEKL. The CDR3 spans 15 residues. The CDR3 protein is CASSQDRRVSYGYTF.

The CDR3 sequence is CSVETGLGYEQYF. V is TRBV29-1 and J is TRBJ2-7. Per germline, CDR1 SQVTM and CDR2 ANQGSEA. The CDR3 spans 13 residues.

This sequence joins TRBV6-5 and TRBJ2-7; TCRdb gives TRBD2 as the D gene, but with no DNA this cannot be confirmed. CDR1 is MNHEY, CDR2 SVGAGI, per germline. This CDR3 contains 15 residues. CDR3 in amino acids: CASSGRPYTYYEQYF.

J is TRBJ2-1 and V is TRBV27; TCRdb indicates TRBD1, and absent DNA this call remains unverified. The CDR3 runs 14 residues. Germline lookup yields CDR1 MNHEY and CDR2 SMNVEV (reference sequence). The CDR3 loop is CASTWGGAGNEQFF.

This rearrangement joins TRBV4-2 to TRBJ2-1; TCRdb gives TRBD2 as the D gene, but with no DNA this cannot be confirmed. Per the germline V gene, CDR1 is LGHNA and CDR2 is YNFKEQ. The CDR3 runs 19 residues. CDR3 region: CASSPLPSPGLGSYNEQFF.

The chain uses TRBV6-2 or TRBV6-3 and TRBJ2-3; TCRdb lists TRBD1, though no DNA is available to test this call. The CDR3 sequence is 14 residues long. Germline CDR1 MNHEY, CDR2 SVGEGT. The CDR3 protein is CASTRGRITDTQYF.

In terms of frequency, this clonotype is medium-sized. The chain joins TRBV15 to TRBJ2-1; TCRdb selects TRBD1, and the lack of DNA leaves this call unchecked. The CDR3 runs to 15 residues. The germline V gene encodes CDR1 LNHNV and CDR2 YYDKDF (reference sequence). Here the CDR3 reads CATSPRTGGYNEQFF.

The V and J genes are TRBV12-3 or TRBV12-4 and TRBJ2-1. There are 15 residues in the CDR3. CDR3 protein: CASSLGGTTYNEQFF.

This chain links TRBV4-3 with TRBJ2-7; TCRdb's D call, TRBD1, is unchecked because there is no DNA. The CDR3 has 15 residues. The germline gives CDR1 LGHNA, CDR2 YSLEER. CDR3 sequence: CASSQDLGTGYEQYF.

This chain joins TRBV28 and TRBJ2-7; TCRdb indicates TRBD2, and absent DNA this call remains unverified. Germline V lookup: CDR1 MDHEN, CDR2 SYDVKM. The CDR3 runs to 16 residues. CDR3 sequence: CASSLSGPLGSYEQYF. Using reference TRBV28 and TRBJ2-7 for the parts outside the CDR3, the full variable domain is DVKVTQSSRYLVKRTGEKVFLECVQDMDHENMFWYRQDPGLGLRLIYFSYDVKMKEKGDIPEGYSVSREKKERFSLILESASTNQTSMYLCASSLSGPLGSYEQYFGPGTRLTVT.